Listed below are T cell receptor beta chains from one sample, sequenced in a study of blood T cell repertoires in COVID-19. Repertoires were generated with immunoSEQ multiplex PCR, while TCRdb's copy carries only in-frame clones and drops some. This sample has around 340,000 clones, with roughly 87% found just once. Source material: peripheral blood. The receptor source for this set is a woman in her fifties or sixties with COVID-19, enrolled during active disease. The CDR3 runs from the conserved cysteine through the conserved F or W. The D gene is left open where the match is weak. Where a row states a size, it is once, few, many or the class of an expanded clone; other rows omit it.

NA	TRBV7-9	NA	TRBJ1-5	TGTGCCAGCAGCTTGCAAGGGACTCATCAGCCCCAGCATTTT	CASSLQGTHQPQHF
NA	TRBV27	NA	TRBJ1-1	TGTGCCAGCAGTTTAGGGCAGAAGAACACTGAAGCTTTCTTT	CASSLGQKNTEAFF
few	TRBV6-5	NA	TRBJ1-2	TGTGCCAGCAGTTACGGGCAGGGCGGCTACACCTTC	CASSYGQGGYTF
NA	TRBV9	TRBD2	TRBJ2-3	TGTGCCAGCAGCCGACTGGGACTAGCAGTAGATACGCAGTATTTT	CASSRLGLAVDTQYF
NA	TRBV18	NA	TRBJ1-2	TGTGCCAGCTCAGGGGGCACCTATGGCTACACCTTC	CASSGGTYGYTF
NA	TRBV7-8	TRBD1	TRBJ2-1	TGTGCCAGCAGCTTAAGGGACAGGGCTTACAATGAGCAGTTCTTC	CASSLRDRAYNEQFF
once	TRBV7-3	TRBD1	TRBJ1-6	TGTGCCAGCAGCTTAACGGGACAGGGTTACTCACCCCTCCACTTT	CASSLTGQGYSPLHF
NA	TRBV2	NA	TRBJ2-7	TGTGCCAGCAGCCAGGGTATCTACGAGCAGTACTTC	CASSQGIYEQYF
NA	TRBV7-2	TRBD2	TRBJ2-1	TGTGCCAGCAGCATGACTAGCGGGGTCTCCTACAATGAGCAGTTCTTC	CASSMTSGVSYNEQFF
NA	TRBV29-1	TRBD1	TRBJ1-1	TGCAGCATACGTCCCGGGACAGGGCACACTGAAGCTTTCTTT	CSIRPGTGHTEAFF
NA	TRBV19	NA	TRBJ1-3	TGTGCCAGTAGTTTTCGAAAGAGCTCTGGAAACACCATATATTTT	CASSFRKSSGNTIYF